The rows below give T cell receptor beta chains drawn from one sample of a study of T cells in Graves' hyperthyroidism and ophthalmopathy. Each CDR3 protein is one row after TCRdb ran MiXCR on the multiplex PCR reads. Of roughly 250,000 distinct CDR3 sequences detected, roughly 22% appear once; the ten largest clones hold around 62%. Specimen: blood. These receptors all come from a man aged 25 to 40 with Graves' ophthalmopathy. Both conserved end residues are part of each CDR3. The D gene is left open where the match is weak. Size tells how often a clone was seen (once, few, many) or the class of an expanded clone, and some rows leave it out.

J,V,size,D,DNA,CDR3
TRBJ2-3,TRBV11-3,few,NA,TGTGCCAGCGCGGAGAAGGGGTACCTCAGCACAGATACGCAGTATTTT,CASAEKGYLSTDTQYF
TRBJ1-6,TRBV28,NA,TRBD1,TGTGCCAGCAGTTTCCACGGACAGGGGGCATCACCCCTCCACTTT,CASSFHGQGASPLHF
TRBJ2-7,TRBV11-1,many,NA,TGTGCCAGCAGCTTAGGCAGGGGAGAGGCCTACGAGCAGTACTTC,CASSLGRGEAYEQYF
TRBJ2-5,TRBV19,NA,NA,TGTGCCAGTAGTAAGCCGGGCTCCCAAGAGACCCAGTACTTC,CASSKPGSQETQYF
TRBJ2-2,TRBV3-1,NA,TRBD2,TGTGCCAGCAGCCCCCACCTGACTAGCGGAAACACCGGGGAGCTGTTTTTT,CASSPHLTSGNTGELFF
TRBJ2-7,TRBV20-1,NA,NA,TGCAGTGCTAGACTAGCTTCCTACGAGCAGTACTTC,CSARLASYEQYF
TRBJ2-7,TRBV20-1,few,TRBD1,TGCAGTGCCGGCGGGACAGGGGAAGGCTACGAGCAGTACTTC,CSAGGTGEGYEQYF
TRBJ1-1,TRBV5-1,many,TRBD1,TGCGCCAGCAGCCCAGGACAGGGTTGGAGTAACACTGAAGCTTTCTTT,CASSPGQGWSNTEAFF
TRBJ2-7,TRBV28,many,NA,TGTGCCAGCAGTTTAACAGCTACGAGCGAGCAGTACTTC,CASSLTATSEQYF
TRBJ1-1,TRBV5-1,many,TRBD1,TGCGCCAGCAGCTACTACTCTACAGGGGCGCGAAACACTGAAGCTTTCTTT,CASSYYSTGARNTEAFF
TRBJ1-2,TRBV28,many,NA,TGTGCCAGCAGCACACCGTCTCCGTCCGCTTATGGCTACACCTTC,CASSTPSPSAYGYTF
TRBJ1-2,TRBV7-2,NA,NA,TGTGCCAGCAGCTTAGACGGGGGGTTCGGCTATGGCTACACCTTC,CASSLDGGFGYGYTF
TRBJ2-1,TRBV12-3/TRBV12-4,few,NA,TGTGCCAGCAGTTTTAGTGTGGGACACAATGAGCAGTTCTTC,CASSFSVGHNEQFF
TRBJ2-5,TRBV12-3/TRBV12-4,NA,NA,TGTGCCAGCAGTTTTACAGGGTTTGGAGAGACCCAGTACTTC,CASSFTGFGETQYF
TRBJ2-1,TRBV3-1,many,NA,TGTGCCAGCAGCCAAGAGAGGGTAAGGAGCAGTGAGCAGTTCTTC,CASSQERVRSSEQFF
TRBJ2-7,TRBV27,NA,TRBD1,TGTGCCAGCAGTGGAGAAGGACAGGGGACAAACTCCTACGAGCAGTACTTC,CASSGEGQGTNSYEQYF
TRBJ2-5,TRBV20-1,many,NA,TGCAGTGCTAGAGGTCGCCGGCAGGGCCCACAAGAGACCCAGTACTTC,CSARGRRQGPQETQYF
TRBJ2-1,TRBV29-1,few,TRBD2,TGCAGCGTTCCCGGGACTAGCGGGAGGCTACGGAATGAGCAGTTCTTC,CSVPGTSGRLRNEQFF
TRBJ1-1,TRBV27,many,NA,TGTGCCAGCAGTTCCAACCTGGGGGGCGGGGGAACTGAAGCTTTCTTT,CASSSNLGGGGTEAFF
TRBJ2-7,TRBV11-2,few,TRBD1,TGTGCCAGCAGCGCCCGACAGGGTACCTACGAGCAGTACTTC,CASSARQGTYEQYF
TRBJ2-7,TRBV4-1,few,NA,TGCGCCAGCAGCCAAGATCCCAGCAGGGACAACGAGCAGTACTTC,CASSQDPSRDNEQYF
TRBJ1-1,TRBV6-1,NA,NA,TGTGCCAGCCGCACGATGCCGGTCAACACTGAAGCTTTCTTT,CASRTMPVNTEAFF
TRBJ1-1,TRBV7-8,few,NA,TGTGCCAGCACCCTACTTAGGACAAACACTGAAGCTTTCTTT,CASTLLRTNTEAFF
TRBJ2-1,TRBV6-1,NA,NA,TGTGCCAGCAGAGGCCTCAGGGCGGGGTCGTTTGATGAGCAGTTCTTC,CASRGLRAGSFDEQFF
TRBJ2-5,TRBV20-1,many,TRBD2,TGCAGTGCTAGAGATTTTGGTAGCGGGAGAGAGACCCAGTACTTC,CSARDFGSGRETQYF
TRBJ2-7,TRBV4-2,many,NA,TGTGCCAGCAGCCAAGCGACTCAAAACTACGAGCAGTACTTC,CASSQATQNYEQYF
TRBJ2-5,TRBV6-1,few,TRBD2,TGTGCCAGCAGTGCTCGAAGGCGGGAGGTGGGCGAGACCCAGTACTTC,CASSARRREVGETQYF
TRBJ2-3,TRBV11-2,NA,TRBD2,TGTGCCAGCAGCTTTGGTAGGCTAGCGGGAAGCACAGATACGCAGTATTTT,CASSFGRLAGSTDTQYF
TRBJ1-1,TRBV11-3,many,TRBD1,TGTGCCAGCAGCTTCACAGGGGCCGGGGCTGAAGCTTTCTTT,CASSFTGAGAEAFF
TRBJ1-1,TRBV28,many,TRBD1,TGTGCCAGCACCGATCCCCGACAGGGGGACACTGAAGCTTTCTTT,CASTDPRQGDTEAFF
TRBJ1-1,TRBV28,few,NA,TGTGCCAGTCGACAGCTGAACACTGAAGCTTTCTTT,CASRQLNTEAFF
TRBJ1-5,TRBV11-3,many,NA,TGTGCCAGCAGCTTACCACGACGAAACGACAGGAATCAGCCCCAGCATTTT,CASSLPRRNDRNQPQHF
TRBJ1-1,TRBV28,few,NA,TGTGCCAGCAGTTTCCCTGGGGGAGTGAACACTGAAGCTTTCTTT,CASSFPGGVNTEAFF
TRBJ2-1,TRBV6-1,many,NA,TGTGCCAGCAGTGGGAAACGAGGTGCCCCCTACAATGAGCAGTTCTTC,CASSGKRGAPYNEQFF
TRBJ2-7,TRBV7-3,few,NA,TGTGCCAGCAGTAGAGGACCGAGACTGGAGCAGTACTTC,CASSRGPRLEQYF
TRBJ2-3,TRBV20-1,few,TRBD2,TGCAGTGCTAGACCCTTAGCGGGACTCACAGATACGCAGTATTTT,CSARPLAGLTDTQYF